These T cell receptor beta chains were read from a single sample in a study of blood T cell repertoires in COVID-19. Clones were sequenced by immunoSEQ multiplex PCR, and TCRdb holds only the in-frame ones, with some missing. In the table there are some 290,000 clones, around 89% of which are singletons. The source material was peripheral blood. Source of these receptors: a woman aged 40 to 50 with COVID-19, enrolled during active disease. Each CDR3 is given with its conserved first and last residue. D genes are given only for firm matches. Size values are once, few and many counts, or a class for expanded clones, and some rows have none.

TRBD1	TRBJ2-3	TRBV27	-	TGTGCCACCAGACAGGGGGCAACAGATACGCAGTATTTT	CATRQGATDTQYF
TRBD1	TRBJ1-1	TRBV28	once	TGTGCCAGCAGCCCAACAGGGGGTAGGCCAATGAACACTGAAGCTTTCTTT	CASSPTGGRPMNTEAFF
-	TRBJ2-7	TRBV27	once	TGTGCCAGCATTAATGGCGGGGAGCAGTACTTC	CASINGGEQYF
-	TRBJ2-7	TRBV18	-	TGTGCCAGCTCACCACCGGGGGCCCCTACCCCCGAGCAGTACTTC	CASSPPGAPTPEQYF
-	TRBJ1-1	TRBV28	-	TGTGCCAGCCTTGACCCGATTAAAAAAGGGGGCACTGAAGCTTTCTTT	CASLDPIKKGGTEAFF
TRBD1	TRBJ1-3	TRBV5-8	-	TGTGCCAGCAGCTGGGACAGTAACTCTGGAAACACCATATATTTT	CASSWDSNSGNTIYF
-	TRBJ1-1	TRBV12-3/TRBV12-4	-	TGTGCCAGCAGTTTTCCAGGAAACACTGAAGCTTTCTTT	CASSFPGNTEAFF
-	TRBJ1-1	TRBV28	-	TGTGCCAGCAGCTTCGGACAGACTGAAGCTTTCTTT	CASSFGQTEAFF
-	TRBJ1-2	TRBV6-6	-	TGTGCCAGCTCGGAAAGGGAGGATAACTATGGCTACACCTTC	CASSEREDNYGYTF
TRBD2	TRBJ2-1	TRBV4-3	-	TGCGCCAGCAGCCAGGGACTAGCGGGAGCTGTGTTCTTC	CASSQGLAGAVFF
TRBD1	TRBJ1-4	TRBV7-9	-	TGTGCCAGCAGCTCAGTGGGGTCAGGGGGGGAAAAACTGTTTTTT	CASSSVGSGGEKLFF